The present TCR beta chain was sequenced within a study of cytomegalovirus exposure and HLA in healthy donors (TCRdb year 2017). Context from the whole study: An earlier analysis of roughly 500 of the donors reported roughly 300 Gb of sequence data and 90 million to 120 million unique TCR beta sequences obtained from approximately 180 million T cells. Approximately 310 gigabases of sequencing data and 70 million to 85 million unique TCR sequences were included in an early release covering several hundred HLA-typed donors. The genetic ancestry cluster associated with self-reported Caucasian donors included roughly 84% of the roughly 410 genotyped donors. The study was designed to test whether signatures of past pathogen exposure could be identified by cataloging public T cell receptors. The study profiled the T cell repertoires of 500 to 800 subjects by immunosequencing and related them to cytomegalovirus serostatus. Besides the first cohort of 550 to 750 subjects, a separate validation cohort made up of 95 to 150 different subjects was used. To predict cytomegalovirus infection status, the study combined high-throughput TCR immunosequencing, statistical association of individual TCRs with disease status, and machine learning. A later analysis re-examined previously published TCR beta repertoires from several hundred donors and added high-resolution HLA genotyping to investigate patterns of TCR occurrence. Rather than drawing on any new phenotypic data, the later analysis identified candidate immune exposures from TCR beta sequences and the way those sequences occurred across donors. In an earlier analysis of 587 of the donors, high-throughput TCR beta sequencing was used to judge whether each TCR beta V gene segment behaved as functional or pseudogenic. Donor age, sex, ethnicity and CMV serostatus were compiled together with the repertoire data. A later genetic analysis took genome-wide SNP genotypes for about 55% of the roughly 700 donors and used that subset as a discovery cohort. Every discovery cohort repertoire had been produced on one sequencing platform. HLA typing covered class I and class II loci at four-digit resolution. Typing coverage varied by locus: 629-630 donors for A, B, C, DRB1 and DQB1; roughly 510 for DQA1; about 600 for DPA1; around 450 for DPB1. Roughly five DR-DQ haplotypes were treated as single units for association and clustering because of strong linkage in the cohort. On average, roughly 240,000 unique TCR beta nucleotide sequences were sequenced per donor among a few hundred genotyped donors of the cohort, with 15% to 20% of those sequences being non-productive.

The cohort consisted of 650 to 850 healthy bone marrow donors. Cohort members were all nominally healthy when sampled, although unrecorded immune exposures were likely present. The donor tested CMV seropositive, placing the donor among the approximately 290 seropositive members of the cohort. A peripheral blood sample was collected from each donor, and TCR beta sequencing was performed on peripheral blood mononuclear cells. Genomic DNA extraction from the blood cell samples was performed with the Qiagen DNeasy Blood Extraction Kit. Library preparation was by the immunoSEQ multiplex PCR assay. A mixture of 60 forward primers for TCR Vbeta segments and 13 reverse primers for TCR Jbeta segments was used in the multiplex PCR. A multiplex PCR assay on genomic DNA amplified the CDR3 region of rearranged TCR beta genes. Amplified TCR beta libraries were sequenced as 87-base-pair reads on the Illumina HiSeq System. Per the source publication's procedure: A later analysis tallied approximately 87 million unique TCR beta chains across the 660 or so repertoires, and some 12 million of those chains were shared by two or more donors. A nearest-neighbor algorithm error-corrected the raw reads and collapsed the reads into unique sequences, merging closely related sequences to remove PCR and sequencing errors. Alignment of CDR3 sequences to IMGT reference sequences was used to assign V, D and J gene segments. For a sequence to be retained, a match of at least six nucleotides to both a V gene segment and a J gene segment was required. A rearrangement was called productive if the CDR3 had no stop codons and remained in frame with V and J, and every other rearrangement was called non-productive. Following IMGT convention, CDR3 was defined as the stretch from the second conserved V-encoded cysteine to the conserved J-encoded phenylalanine. In an earlier analysis of around 600 of the donors, sequences lacking an unambiguous match to a single V gene segment were excluded. An earlier analysis of 450 to 650 of the donors called V segments functional above 56.7% productive rearrangements and segregating when the between-donor standard deviation exceeded 5%. A statistical classification framework was built to diagnose cytomegalovirus status from the catalog of TCR beta chain sequences. A later analysis assigned V and J genes by comparing TCR nucleotide sequences with IMGT/GENE-DB human TR gene sequences. In a later analysis, CDR3 sequences and most-parsimonious VDJ recombination scenarios were assigned using the TCRdist pipeline. In a later analysis, each TCR beta chain was defined by its CDR3 amino acid sequence together with its V-gene family, and reads without a unique V-gene family were excluded. To address suspected cross-contamination and a sequencing artifact, a later analysis removed roughly 640 highly shared, low-generation-probability nucleotide sequences. In a later analysis, a clonal expansion index was calculated for each public chain from normalized within-repertoire ranks of inferred template counts. In a later analysis, generation probabilities were computed with a VDJ recombination model fitted to out-of-frame rearrangements, and the resulting probabilities were checked against IGoR. In a later analysis, hypergeometric tests were used to score TCR-TCR, TCR-HLA and TCR-CMV co-occurrence, with a repertoire-size bias correction applied to TCR pairs. False discovery rates were estimated in a later analysis by permuting HLA or CMV assignments 20 times. In a later analysis, co-occurring TCRs were grouped using DBSCAN, with TCRdist sequence similarity added in when clustering inside HLA-allele-positive subsets. Repertoires with fewer than 30,000 or more than 120,000 public chains were left out of co-occurrence clustering, as were four to six repertoires with anomalous nucleotide sharing. The table was pulled from immuneACCESS by TCRdb, which kept in-frame rearrangements only. Such tables lose some clones; where checked, under half of the loss comes from unresolved V genes, and the rest has no known cause. V, J and clone size are taken as reported in that table, and D and trimming were inferred from the DNA itself. The sample table shows over 85,000 clones, and about three quarters are seen once. The ten top clones hold roughly 2.9% of the sample.

Results the study describes overall, beyond this receptor: In a later analysis, the rate of TCR association differed among HLA loci, with DRB1 alleles having the most associated TCRs and HLA-C alleles having the fewest. Sequencing depth was assumed to be roughly uniform across donors in the presence/absence analyses, though that assumption may not hold. In both the original and validation cohorts, the classifier was reported to diagnose cytomegalovirus status with high specificity and sensitivity. The earlier analysis of a few hundred of the donors excluded 15 to 20 rarely observed V segments, including chromosome 9 orphons, because counts were too low. In the study, about 150 TCR beta chains were listed as associated with cytomegalovirus. Correlated functional status among segregating V segments might reflect linkage disequilibrium, but an unknown experimental factor could not be ruled out. Because the 87-base-pair reads could not distinguish some IMGT-functional V segments, including TRBV6-2 and TRBV6-3, those segments were excluded. In vitro tests confirmed that a few of the cytomegalovirus-associated TCR beta chains recognize cytomegalovirus antigens. In a later analysis, most CMV-associated TCR beta chains were found to appear HLA-restricted, with HLA associations seemingly driven largely by CMV exposure. Because HLA typing was unavailable for some donors at each locus, only the typed subset was used in association tests. When HLA alleles, especially DR and DQ, strongly co-occurred, attributing TCR associations to individual alleles was difficult. In an earlier analysis of roughly 500 of the donors, most TCR beta V segments appeared in productive rearrangements about 90% or about 30% of the time, broadly matching IMGT annotations. A later analysis associated around 16,000 TCR beta sequences with specific HLA alleles at a false discovery rate of 0.05. This cohort had only TCR beta chains sequenced, and the lack of alpha or paired-chain data limited which features could be detected. The authors suggested that the approach could potentially be extended to other disease states and immunological phenotypes. Compared with the roughly 700-donor mean, donors in an Asian-associated ancestry cluster had fewer N-insertions in productive TCRs, according to a later genetic analysis. In a later analysis, several top co-occurrence clusters were reported to appear linked to parvovirus B19, influenza, CMV and Epstein-Barr virus. Most TCR sequences were seen in very few donors, while some public TCRs were found in many individuals. A later analysis found that HLA-associated TCR beta chains were more clonally expanded and had lower generation probabilities than equally common non-associated chains. A later genetic analysis associated a missense DCLRE1C variant with V-gene and J-gene trimming of TCR beta chains, and an independent cohort replicated the association. A group of highly shared sequence variants was considered likely to be a technical artifact of the sequencing pipeline. A further reported finding was that TCR beta sequences accurately predicted the HLA-A and HLA-B alleles for most subjects in the first cohort. For the cohort, immune exposure information was limited to CMV serostatus.

V sheds 0 bases and J sheds 7 bases, leaving 2 bases between their ends. From cysteine to phenylalanine, the CDR3 is 11 amino acids long. The sequence is cut down to CDR3 DNA, 33 bases in frame from base 1. CDR1 and CDR2 (SGHRS, YFSETQ) derive from the germline V gene. As for this clone: Its recognized antigen is unknown. Base quality data are lacking; no much larger clone is found one base away.

Recombination linked TRBV5-1 to TRBJ2-1; a confident D gene designation cannot be given. The source of this sequence is a woman aged 60 to 75 in good health and CMV-seropositive. The specimen sequenced was PBMCs. The nucleotides are TGCGCCAGCAGCTTGGCTAATGAGCAGTTCTTC. Translated, it reads CASSLANEQFF.